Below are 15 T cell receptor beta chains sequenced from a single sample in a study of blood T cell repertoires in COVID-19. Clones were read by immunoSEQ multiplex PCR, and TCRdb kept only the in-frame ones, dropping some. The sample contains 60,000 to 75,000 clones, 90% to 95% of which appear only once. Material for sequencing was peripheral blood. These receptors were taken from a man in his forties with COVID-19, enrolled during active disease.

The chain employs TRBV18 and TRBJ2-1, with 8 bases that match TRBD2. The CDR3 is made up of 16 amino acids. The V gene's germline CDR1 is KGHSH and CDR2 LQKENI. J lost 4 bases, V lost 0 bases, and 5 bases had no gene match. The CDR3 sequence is CASSPPGSSGYNEQFF. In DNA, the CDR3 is TGTGCCAGCTCACCACCTGGATCTAGCGGGTACAATGAGCAGTTCTTC.

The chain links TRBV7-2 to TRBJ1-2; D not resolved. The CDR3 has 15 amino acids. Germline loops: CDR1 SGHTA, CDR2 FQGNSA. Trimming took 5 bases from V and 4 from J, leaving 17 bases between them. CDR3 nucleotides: TGTGCCAGCAGCCCAAGGACTCTTTCCGGCTATGGCTACACCTTC. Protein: CASSPRTLSGYGYTF.

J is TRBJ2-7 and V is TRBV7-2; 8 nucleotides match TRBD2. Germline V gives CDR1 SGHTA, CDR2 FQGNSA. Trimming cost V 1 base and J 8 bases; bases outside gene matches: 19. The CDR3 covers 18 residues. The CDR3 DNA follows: TGTGCCAGCAGCTTAGTCCCCCGGGGGGGCCCTACTCAAAGGAAGCAGTACTTC. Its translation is CASSLVPRGGPTQRKQYF.

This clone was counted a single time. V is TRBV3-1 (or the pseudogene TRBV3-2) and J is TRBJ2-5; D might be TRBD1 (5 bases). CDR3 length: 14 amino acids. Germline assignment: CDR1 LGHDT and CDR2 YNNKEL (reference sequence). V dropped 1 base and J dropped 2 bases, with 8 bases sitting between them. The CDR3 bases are TGTGCCAGCAGCCAAGGCCAGGGACAAGAGACCCAGTACTTC. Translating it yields CASSQGQGQETQYF.

The DNA of the CDR3 is TGTGCCAGCGAGTATGAAGAGACCCAGTACTTC. Amino acid sequence: CASEYEETQYF. The chain employs TRBV6-5 and TRBJ2-5; no firm D call. The CDR3 contains 11 residues. V was clipped by 8 bases and J by 3 bases, with 7 bases between them. Germline V gene sequence: CDR1 MNHEY, CDR2 SVGAGI.

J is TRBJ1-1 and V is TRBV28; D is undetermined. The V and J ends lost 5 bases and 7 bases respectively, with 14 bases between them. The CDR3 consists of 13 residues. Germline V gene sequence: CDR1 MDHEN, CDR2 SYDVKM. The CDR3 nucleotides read TGTGCCAGCAGTATACAGCAGTACGGTGAAGCTTTCTTT. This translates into CASSIQQYGEAFF.

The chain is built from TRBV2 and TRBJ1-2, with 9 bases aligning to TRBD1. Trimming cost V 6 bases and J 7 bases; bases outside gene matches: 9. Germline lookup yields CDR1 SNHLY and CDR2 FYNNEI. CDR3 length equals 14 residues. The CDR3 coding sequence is TGTGCCAGCAGCGCCGACAGGGGGAGCGGTGGCTACACCTTC. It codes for CASSADRGSGGYTF.

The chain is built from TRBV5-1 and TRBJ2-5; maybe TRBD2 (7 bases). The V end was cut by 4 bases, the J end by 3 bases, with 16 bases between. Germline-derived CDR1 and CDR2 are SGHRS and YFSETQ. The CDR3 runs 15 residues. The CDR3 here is CASSTQGRGEETQYF. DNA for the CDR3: TGCGCCAGCAGCACACAGGGCCGGGGGGAAGAGACCCAGTACTTC.

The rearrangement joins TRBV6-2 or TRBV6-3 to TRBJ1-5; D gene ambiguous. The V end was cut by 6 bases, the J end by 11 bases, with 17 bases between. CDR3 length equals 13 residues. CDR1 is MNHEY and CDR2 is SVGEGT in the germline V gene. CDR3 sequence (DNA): TGTGCCAGCAGCTCTGACTTCTTAATGTCCCAGCATTTT. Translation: CASSSDFLMSQHF.

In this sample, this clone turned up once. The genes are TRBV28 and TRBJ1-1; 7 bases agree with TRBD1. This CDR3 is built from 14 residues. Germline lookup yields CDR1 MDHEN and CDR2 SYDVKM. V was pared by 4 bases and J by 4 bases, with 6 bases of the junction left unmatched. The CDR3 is CASSWPGGSTEAFF. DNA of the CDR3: TGTGCCAGCAGTTGGCCAGGGGGAAGCACTGAAGCTTTCTTT.

Written as DNA, the CDR3 is TGTGCCATCAGTGTTCGTAACTCCGGGTCGTCCAATGAGCAGTTCTTC. Its protein product is CAISVRNSGSSNEQFF. The V and J genes are TRBV10-3 and TRBJ2-1; D unclear. The CDR3 spans 16 residues. Germline CDR1 ENHRY, CDR2 SYGVKD. V was trimmed by 4 bases and J by 6 bases, leaving 19 bases between them.

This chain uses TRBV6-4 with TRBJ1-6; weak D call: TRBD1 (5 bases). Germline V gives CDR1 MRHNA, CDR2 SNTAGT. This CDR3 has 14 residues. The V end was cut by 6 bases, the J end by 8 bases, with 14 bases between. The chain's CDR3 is CASRGEGGDSPLHF. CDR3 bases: TGTGCCAGCAGGGGGGAGGGAGGCGATTCACCCCTCCACTTT.

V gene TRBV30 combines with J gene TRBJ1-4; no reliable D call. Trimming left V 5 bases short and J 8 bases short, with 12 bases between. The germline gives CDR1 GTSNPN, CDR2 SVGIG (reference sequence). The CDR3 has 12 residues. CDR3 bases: TGTGCCTGGTCTCGGGTTGGGGAAAAACTGTTTTTT. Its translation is CAWSRVGEKLFF.

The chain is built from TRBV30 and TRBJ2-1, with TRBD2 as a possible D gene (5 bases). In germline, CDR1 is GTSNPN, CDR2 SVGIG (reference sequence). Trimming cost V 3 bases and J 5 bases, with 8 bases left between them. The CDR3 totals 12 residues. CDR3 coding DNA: TGTGCCTGGAGGGACTTGAACAATGAGCAGTTCTTC. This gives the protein CAWRDLNNEQFF.

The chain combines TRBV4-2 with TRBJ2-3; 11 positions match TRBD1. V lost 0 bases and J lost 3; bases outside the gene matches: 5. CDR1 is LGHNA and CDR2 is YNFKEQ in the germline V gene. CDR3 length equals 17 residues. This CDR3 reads CASSQERGQGVTDTQYF. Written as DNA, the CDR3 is TGTGCCAGCAGCCAAGAACGGGGACAGGGGGTGACAGATACGCAGTATTTT.